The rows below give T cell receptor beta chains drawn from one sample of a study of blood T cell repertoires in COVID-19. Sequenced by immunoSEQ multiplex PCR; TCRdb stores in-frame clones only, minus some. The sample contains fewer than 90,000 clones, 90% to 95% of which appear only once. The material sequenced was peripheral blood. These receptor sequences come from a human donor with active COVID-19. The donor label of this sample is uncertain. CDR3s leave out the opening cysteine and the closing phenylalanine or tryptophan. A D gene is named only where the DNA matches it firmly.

cdr3_aa: ASSFYRVYGNTIY; d_call: NA; v_call: TRBV7-2
cdr3_aa: SAASLAGGFLGNEQF; d_call: TRBD2; v_call: TRBV29-1
cdr3_aa: ASSQLRRGGVEQY; d_call: TRBD2; v_call: TRBV3-1/TRBV3-2
cdr3_aa: ASSVAQEGLYEQY; d_call: NA; v_call: TRBV9
cdr3_aa: ASSLYSGQILAPGTDTQY; d_call: NA; v_call: TRBV27
cdr3_aa: ASSQDRTSGSLGSYEQY; d_call: TRBD2; v_call: TRBV3-1/TRBV3-2
cdr3_aa: ASSQGEIFQETQY; d_call: NA; v_call: TRBV4-1
cdr3_aa: ATWTGADTQY; d_call: TRBD1; v_call: TRBV25-1
cdr3_aa: AKPPLALSYEQY; d_call: TRBD2; v_call: TRBV7-7
cdr3_aa: ASSRQEGKTQY; d_call: NA; v_call: TRBV11-2
cdr3_aa: ASSPGQGPYYEQY; d_call: TRBD1; v_call: TRBV5-4
cdr3_aa: ASSTGQVNTEAF; d_call: TRBD1; v_call: TRBV11-3
cdr3_aa: SATELAGAFSYEQY; d_call: TRBD2; v_call: TRBV20-1
cdr3_aa: ASSLVENTDNYNEQF; d_call: NA; v_call: TRBV5-1
cdr3_aa: ASTPTGDSPLH; d_call: TRBD1; v_call: TRBV6-5
cdr3_aa: ATSDFWRGTDTQY; d_call: NA; v_call: TRBV24-1
cdr3_aa: ASSLVSQETQY; d_call: NA; v_call: TRBV11-3
cdr3_aa: ASSQDTDYERLELF; d_call: NA; v_call: TRBV4-3
cdr3_aa: ASSPGQGTGELF; d_call: TRBD1; v_call: TRBV5-6
cdr3_aa: ASTRLRRTDYGYT; d_call: NA; v_call: TRBV6-5
cdr3_aa: ASSKTDYYEQY; d_call: NA; v_call: TRBV6-5
cdr3_aa: ASSSRTSTAEQY; d_call: TRBD2; v_call: TRBV27
cdr3_aa: ASSSASRTSTDTQY; d_call: NA; v_call: TRBV5-1
cdr3_aa: ATSSPHLAGTYNEQF; d_call: TRBD2; v_call: TRBV15
cdr3_aa: ASSSTVTMVGYT; d_call: NA; v_call: TRBV7-9
cdr3_aa: ASSKGLTEGHNEQF; d_call: NA; v_call: TRBV5-6
cdr3_aa: ASNLAGGTGELF; d_call: TRBD2; v_call: TRBV28
cdr3_aa: ASSPQDRDIQY; d_call: NA; v_call: TRBV5-1
cdr3_aa: ASSRGLAIDEQF; d_call: TRBD2; v_call: TRBV19
cdr3_aa: ATAAGGGNQPQH; d_call: NA; v_call: TRBV24-1
cdr3_aa: SVGLGGYNEQF; d_call: NA; v_call: TRBV29-1
cdr3_aa: ASSSGTANPAYEQY; d_call: TRBD1; v_call: TRBV5-1
cdr3_aa: ASSLTGGFGTDTQY; d_call: TRBD1; v_call: TRBV5-1
cdr3_aa: ASSLRLAVLSGELF; d_call: TRBD2; v_call: TRBV4-3
cdr3_aa: ASSSLGDLPHNEQF; d_call: NA; v_call: TRBV7-8
cdr3_aa: ANDQRGGEETQY; d_call: TRBD2; v_call: TRBV2
cdr3_aa: ASSLAETGANNSPLH; d_call: TRBD1; v_call: TRBV5-1
cdr3_aa: ASSFPAGTGETQY; d_call: NA; v_call: TRBV5-1
cdr3_aa: ASSTRLAGVSEQY; d_call: TRBD2; v_call: TRBV9
cdr3_aa: AVRRGTGELF; d_call: NA; v_call: TRBV6-5
cdr3_aa: ASSPTGGKETQY; d_call: TRBD2; v_call: TRBV6-5
cdr3_aa: ASSEGAHIY; d_call: NA; v_call: TRBV2
cdr3_aa: ASSIPPWDRGGNTIY; d_call: TRBD1; v_call: TRBV19
cdr3_aa: ARTSSGRVPPYEQY; d_call: TRBD2; v_call: TRBV27
cdr3_aa: ASSHVPGQVTDTQY; d_call: NA; v_call: TRBV3-1/TRBV3-2
cdr3_aa: ASSLDFAGNTGELF; d_call: NA; v_call: TRBV5-1
cdr3_aa: ASSQDLAGSQGIYEQY; d_call: TRBD2; v_call: TRBV4-2
cdr3_aa: ASSYSLLGELTDQPQH; d_call: NA; v_call: TRBV6-2/TRBV6-3
cdr3_aa: ASGYPSGY; d_call: TRBD2; v_call: TRBV6-5